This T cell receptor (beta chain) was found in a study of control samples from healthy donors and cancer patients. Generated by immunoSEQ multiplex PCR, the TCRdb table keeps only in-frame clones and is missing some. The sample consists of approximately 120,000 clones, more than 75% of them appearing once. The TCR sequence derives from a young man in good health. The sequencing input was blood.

This CDR3 reads CASSQVDLVATDTQYF. The DNA for the CDR3 is TGCGCCAGCAGCCAAGTCGATCTGGTGGCCACAGATACGCAGTATTTT. The chain recombines TRBV4-1 with TRBJ2-3; D call uncertain. Germline-derived CDR1 and CDR2 are MGHRA and YSYEKL. V shed 1 base and J shed 2 bases, with 13 bases lying between them. The CDR3 extends over 16 amino acids.